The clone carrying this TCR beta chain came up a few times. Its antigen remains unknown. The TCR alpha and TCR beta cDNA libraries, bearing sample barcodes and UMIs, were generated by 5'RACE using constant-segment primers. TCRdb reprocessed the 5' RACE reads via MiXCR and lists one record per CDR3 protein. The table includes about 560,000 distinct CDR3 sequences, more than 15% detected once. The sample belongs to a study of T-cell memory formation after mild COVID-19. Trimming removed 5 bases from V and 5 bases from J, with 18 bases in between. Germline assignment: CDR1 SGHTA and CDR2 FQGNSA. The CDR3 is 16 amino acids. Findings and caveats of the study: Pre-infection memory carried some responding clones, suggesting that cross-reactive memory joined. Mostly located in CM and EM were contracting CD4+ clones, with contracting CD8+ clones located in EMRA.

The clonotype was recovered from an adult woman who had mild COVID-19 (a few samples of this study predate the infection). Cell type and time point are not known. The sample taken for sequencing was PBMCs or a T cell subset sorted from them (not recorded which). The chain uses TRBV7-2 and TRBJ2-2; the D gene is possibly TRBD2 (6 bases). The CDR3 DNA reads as TGTGCCAGCAGCACCACTCCGGGACTTGCAACCGGGGAGCTGTTTTTT. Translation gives CASSTTPGLATGELFF. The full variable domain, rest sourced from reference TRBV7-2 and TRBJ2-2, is GAGVSQSPSNKVTEKGKDVELRCDPISGHTALYWYRQSLGQGLEFLIYFQGNSAPDKSGLPSDRFSAERTGGSVSTLTIQRTQQEDSAVYLCASSTTPGLATGELFFGEGSRLTVL.